These 8 T cell receptor beta chains were all obtained from the same sample, sequenced in a study of Ad26.COV2.S vaccination and SARS-CoV-2 variants (dated by TCRdb to 2020 to 2023). Receptor libraries were prepared by the immunoSEQ multiplex PCR assay. TCRdb mirrors the immuneACCESS table, restricted to in-frame sequences. Some clones are absent from its copies; in checked studies, under half trace to an unresolved V gene, and the reason for the others is unknown. Recorded for this sample are about 350,000 clones; about 92% of them occurred a single time. Under 5% of the sample is held by the ten biggest clonotypes. The sample's time point label, in plain terms: individuals recovered from natural SARS-CoV-2 infection. Sequencing used peripheral blood, obtained after recovery from COVID-19. These receptors all come from a human donor who had recovered from COVID-19.

The rearrangement links TRBV29-1 to TRBJ2-3; no firm D call. This CDR3 region has 12 residues. Per the germline V gene, CDR1 is SQVTM and CDR2 is ANQGSEA. The V gene lost 7 bases and the J gene lost 2 bases, with 10 bases spanning the gap. The CDR3: CSALVDTDTQYF. Written as DNA, the CDR3 is TGCAGCGCCCTCGTAGACACAGATACGCAGTATTTT.

The chain joins TRBV15 to TRBJ2-3; D gene uncertain. Trimming removed 0 bases from V and 0 bases from J, with 10 bases in between. CDR1 and CDR2 from the germline V gene are LNHNV and YYDKDF (reference sequence). The CDR3 contains 16 residues. The CDR3 is CATSRDRWSSTDTQYF. CDR3 DNA sequence: TGTGCCACCAGCAGAGATAGATGGTCTAGCACAGATACGCAGTATTTT. Together with reference TRBV15 and TRBJ2-3, the CDR3 gives the full variable domain: DAMVIQNPRYQVTQFGKPVTLSCSQTLNHNVMYWYQQKSSQAPKLLFHYYDKDFNNEADTPDNFQSRRPNTSFCFLDIRSPGLGDTAMYLCATSRDRWSSTDTQYFGPGTRLTVL.

CDR3 sequence reads: CATEGQGLDGYTF. The CDR3 DNA reads as TGCGCCACCGAAGGACAGGGCCTCGATGGCTACACCTTC. The chain combines TRBV10-2 with TRBJ1-2, with TRBD1 matching 8 bases. The CDR3 consists of 13 residues. Germline V gene data show CDR1 as WSHSY and CDR2 as SAAADI. V was pared by 10 bases and J by 6 bases, with 10 bases of the junction left unmatched.

V and J are TRBV5-1 and TRBJ1-6; D is perhaps TRBD1 (5 bases). Between the trimmed V and J ends, which lost 0 bases and 7 bases, there was a span of 17 bases. Germline V lookup: CDR1 SGHRS, CDR2 YFSETQ. The CDR3 extends over 17 amino acids. The CDR3 protein is CASSLVDTVKLNSPLHF. CDR3 nucleotides: TGCGCCAGCAGCTTGGTGGACACGGTCAAATTAAATTCACCCCTCCACTTT.

CDR3 sequence: CASSGTTPGTDTQYF. The CDR3 bases are TGCGCCAGCAGTGGGACGACCCCGGGCACAGATACGCAGTATTTT. The V and J genes are TRBV10-1 and TRBJ2-3; no reliable D call. Trimming took off 4 bases at V and 1 base at J, with 12 bases between the two ends. The CDR3 length is 15 residues. Germline V gene sequence: CDR1 WNHNN, CDR2 SYGVQD (reference sequence).

The CDR3: CASIGVGGTGGYEQYF. CDR3 in DNA: TGCGCCAGCATCGGGGTAGGTGGGACAGGGGGCTACGAGCAGTACTTC. The chain carries TRBV4-1 and TRBJ2-7, with 11 nucleotides matching TRBD1. CDR1 is MGHRA and CDR2 is YSYEKL in the germline V gene. V was clipped by 7 bases and J by 3 bases; unmatched bases: 11. The CDR3 runs 16 residues.

The chain combines TRBV5-1 with TRBJ1-1; D call uncertain. Germline CDR1 reads SGHRS; CDR2 reads YFSETQ. V was cut by 0 bases and J by 1 base, with 10 bases left in between. CDR3 length equals 15 residues. This CDR3 is CASSLDRMGNTEAFF. In nucleotides, the CDR3 is TGCGCCAGCAGCTTGGACAGAATGGGGAACACTGAAGCTTTCTTT.

V usage is TRBV5-6 and J usage is TRBJ2-7; 10 bases are shared with TRBD1. Germline V CDR1 and CDR2: SGHDT, YYEEEE. The trim removed 2 bases at V and 5 bases at J, leaving 4 bases unmatched. CDR3 length: 14 amino acids. CDR3 loop: CASSFGTGVHEQYF. In DNA form, the CDR3 reads TGTGCCAGCAGCTTCGGGACAGGGGTCCACGAGCAGTACTTC.